The 25 T cell receptor beta chains below all came from one sample that was sequenced in a study of blood T cell repertoires in COVID-19. Produced via immunoSEQ multiplex PCR; TCRdb's table is partial and in-frame only. Of 50,000 to 65,000 clones listed, roughly 88% were seen once; the top ten hold 3.5%. Sequencing input: peripheral blood. These receptors all stem from a man between 45 and 60 years old with active COVID-19.

This clone was found once. The gene calls are TRBV19 and TRBJ2-2; 7 nucleotides agree with TRBD1. CDR1 and CDR2 from the germline V gene are LNHDA and SQIVND (reference sequence). This CDR3 region has 17 residues. V shed 5 bases, J shed 6 bases, and the junction held 15 bases outside the gene matches. As DNA, the CDR3 is TGTGCCAGTAGTTTAACTAACAGGGGAATTAGCGCCGGGGAGCTGTTTTTT. This translates into CASSLTNRGISAGELFF.

The chain couples TRBV9 to TRBJ1-2; 8 nucleotides line up with TRBD1. Germline V gives CDR1 SGDLS, CDR2 YYNGEE. After removal of 3 bases from V and 4 bases from J, the junction contained 8 bases not matched to a gene. The CDR3 has 15 residues. The CDR3 DNA reads as TGTGCCAGCAGCGCTCAGGGACAGGCCTTCTATGGCTACACCTTC. This translates into CASSAQGQAFYGYTF.

The V call is TRBV5-1, the J call TRBJ2-7, with D perhaps matching TRBD2 (5 bases). The V gene's germline CDR1 is SGHRS and CDR2 YFSETQ. The ends were cut back, 7 bases at V and 7 bases at J, with 18 bases in the middle. CDR3 length: 13 amino acids. The CDR3 sequence: CASHSWPPGEQYF. The CDR3 DNA follows: TGCGCCAGCCACTCATGGCCTCCGGGGGAGCAGTACTTC.

The chain is built from TRBV4-1 and TRBJ2-3; TRBD1 aligns across 10 bases. J was trimmed by 5 bases and V by 0 bases; bases with no gene match: 8. The germline V gene encodes CDR1 MGHRA and CDR2 YSYEKL. The CDR3 has 17 amino acids. For the CDR3, the DNA is TGCGCCAGCAGCCAAGACAACCCGGGACAGGGGTTAGATACGCAGTATTTT. Protein: CASSQDNPGQGLDTQYF.

The V call is TRBV5-6, the J call TRBJ1-1; tentative D call: TRBD1 (6 bases). Trimming shortened V by 2 bases and J by 1 base, and 12 bases separated the two germline ends. Germline V CDR1 and CDR2: SGHDT, YYEEEE. This CDR3 region has 15 residues. For the CDR3, the DNA is TGTGCCAGCAGCTTCCTCAGGACAGCGAACACTGAAGCTTTCTTT. Amino acids: CASSFLRTANTEAFF.

The chain couples TRBV4-3 to TRBJ1-1, with a possible D match to TRBD1 (5 bases). The CDR3 spans 15 residues. The germline V gene encodes CDR1 LGHNA and CDR2 YSLEER. V dropped 1 base and J dropped 7 bases, with 16 bases sitting between them. As DNA, the CDR3 is TGCGCCAGCAGCCAAGTCTATGGGGCGCACGGTGAAGCTTTCTTT. It is translated as CASSQVYGAHGEAFF.

This clone was counted once. This chain uses TRBV5-4 with TRBJ1-4; unclear D gene. CDR1 and CDR2 (germline): SGHNT, YYREEE (reference sequence). The length of the CDR3 is 14 residues. The V end was cut by 0 bases, the J end by 6 bases, with 9 bases between. The chain's CDR3 is CASSLGSGDEKLFF. The CDR3 nucleotides read TGTGCCAGCAGCTTGGGGTCCGGGGATGAAAAACTGTTTTTT.

The rearrangement uses TRBV6-5 and TRBJ1-1; no firm D call. There are 11 residues in the CDR3. The germline V gene encodes CDR1 MNHEY and CDR2 SVGAGI. The V gene lost 8 bases and the J gene lost 3 bases, with 7 bases spanning the gap. This CDR3 is CASGRDTEAFF. CDR3 in DNA: TGTGCCAGCGGGAGGGACACTGAAGCTTTCTTT.

V usage is TRBV6-1 and J usage is TRBJ2-2; 10 nucleotides match TRBD1. Germline CDR1 is MNHNS and CDR2 is SASEGT. The CDR3 is made up of 17 amino acids. The ends lost 4 bases at V and 7 bases at J; junction bases unmatched: 12. The CDR3: CASSVFDRGQSVGELFF. DNA of the CDR3: TGTGCCAGCAGTGTATTTGACAGGGGGCAATCTGTCGGGGAGCTGTTTTTT.

The CDR3 loop is CASSLDQGIYEQYF. Written as DNA, the CDR3 is TGTGCCAGCAGCTTAGACCAGGGGATCTACGAGCAGTACTTC. This chain uses TRBV7-9 with TRBJ2-7; perhaps TRBD1 as D (6 bases). Trimming took off 1 base at V and 3 bases at J, with 10 bases between the two ends. This CDR3 is built from 14 residues. Germline assignment: CDR1 SEHNR and CDR2 FQNEAQ (reference sequence). The full variable domain, with the rest looked up from reference TRBV7-9 and TRBJ2-7, is DTGVSQNPRHKITKRGQNVTFRCDPISEHNRLYWYRQTLGQGPEFLTYFQNEAQLEKSRLLSDRFSAERPKGSFSTLEIQRTEQGDSAMYLCASSLDQGIYEQYFGPGTRLTVT.

Comments on this clone: The junction shows a germline mismatch at one end, possibly a read error. The rearrangement links TRBV6-1 to TRBJ1-4, with 9 bases fitting TRBD1. From germline, CDR1 is MNHNS and CDR2 SASEGT. The CDR3 sequence is 16 residues long. The CDR3 coding sequence is TGTGCCAGCAGGGAAGCCGGGGGACAGGGTCTTGAAAAACTGTTTTTT. It translates to CASREAGGQGLEKLFF.

The chain links TRBV19 to TRBJ2-3; 15 bases line up with TRBD2. V lost 7 bases to trimming and J lost 0 bases; unmatched junction nucleotides: 2. Germline values: CDR1 LNHDA, CDR2 SQIVND (reference sequence). The CDR3 loop spans 16 amino acids. For the CDR3, the DNA is TGTGCCAGTAAGGGACTAGCGGGAGGTAGCACAGATACGCAGTATTTT. Protein sequence: CASKGLAGGSTDTQYF.

This clone was seen a few times. J is TRBJ2-7 and V is TRBV6-5, with D possibly TRBD2 on 7 matching bases. The CDR3 is made up of 14 amino acids. The V gene's germline CDR1 is MNHEY and CDR2 SVGAGI. Trimming took off 10 bases at V and 0 bases at J, with 16 bases between the two ends. The CDR3 sequence: CATLRGGPSYEQYF. The CDR3 nucleotides are TGTGCCACCCTAAGGGGGGGGCCCTCCTACGAGCAGTACTTC.

The rearrangement uses TRBV7-2 and TRBJ2-7, with 11 nucleotides matching TRBD2. The CDR3 is 16 residues long. V shed 0 bases and J 5 bases; nucleotides not matched to a gene: 6. The germline V gene encodes CDR1 SGHTA and CDR2 FQGNSA. The DNA of the CDR3 is TGTGCCAGCAGCTTAGCGCGGGCTAGCGGGGGGCACGAGCAGTACTTC. Residues: CASSLARASGGHEQYF. Drawing the rest from reference TRBV7-2 and TRBJ2-7, the complete variable domain is GAGVSQSPSNKVTEKGKDVELRCDPISGHTALYWYRQSLGQGLEFLIYFQGNSAPDKSGLPSDRFSAERTGGSVSTLTIQRTQQEDSAVYLCASSLARASGGHEQYFGPGTRLTVT.

The chain employs TRBV30 and TRBJ1-5; weak D call: TRBD1 (6 bases). Trimming removed 0 bases from V and 7 bases from J, with 13 bases in between. Per germline, CDR1 GTSNPN and CDR2 SVGIG (reference sequence). The CDR3 has 14 amino acids. CDR3 sequence: CAWSVKAQGQPQHF. DNA for the CDR3: TGTGCCTGGAGTGTTAAAGCCCAGGGGCAGCCCCAGCATTTT.

V usage is TRBV6-5 and J usage is TRBJ2-5, with 8 bases aligning to TRBD2. This CDR3 is 15 amino acids long. The V gene end was trimmed by 2 bases and the J gene end by 4 bases; junction bases not matched to a gene: 6. Germline V gene lookup returns CDR1 MNHEY and CDR2 SVGAGI. This CDR3 is CASSYAAGGPETQYF. In DNA, the CDR3 is TGTGCCAGCAGTTACGCCGCGGGGGGCCCAGAGACCCAGTACTTC.

The chain carries TRBV10-3 and TRBJ2-3; TRBD1 matches at 9 bases. J was trimmed by 3 bases and V by 10 bases; bases with no gene match: 5. The CDR3 is 13 residues long. Germline assignment: CDR1 ENHRY and CDR2 SYGVKD. CDR3 bases: TGTGCCACCTGGACAGGGGTGACAGATACGCAGTATTTT. Its translation: CATWTGVTDTQYF.

Within the sample, this clone is medium-sized (0.01 to 0.1%). The rearrangement links TRBV2 to TRBJ2-3, with TRBD2 as a possible D gene (5 bases). The CDR3 is 15 residues long. Germline loops: CDR1 SNHLY, CDR2 FYNNEI. Between the trimmed V and J ends, which lost 3 bases and 1 base, there was a span of 11 bases. The CDR3 sequence: CASSEGDTGTDTQYF. The CDR3 DNA sequence: TGTGCCAGCAGTGAGGGAGACACCGGCACAGATACGCAGTATTTT. The whole variable domain, filled in from reference TRBV2 and TRBJ2-3, reads EPEVTQTPSHQVTQMGQEVILRCVPISNHLYFYWYRQILGQKVEFLVSFYNNEISEKSEIFDDQFSVERPDGSNFTLKIRSTKLEDSAMYFCASSEGDTGTDTQYFGPGTRLTVL.

The V and J genes are TRBV2 and TRBJ2-3, with 10 bases fitting TRBD2. The V and J ends lost 5 bases and 4 bases, in that order; junction bases with no gene match: 3. Germline lookup yields CDR1 SNHLY and CDR2 FYNNEI. The CDR3 length is 14 residues. The CDR3 reads CASSSGGAADTQYF. In DNA, the CDR3 is TGTGCCAGCAGTAGCGGGGGGGCCGCAGATACGCAGTATTTT.

The V and J genes are TRBV19 and TRBJ1-6, with D hard to call. Trimming stripped 9 bases from V and 3 bases from J, with 9 bases between. The CDR3 consists of 13 residues. Germline assignment: CDR1 LNHDA and CDR2 SQIVND (reference sequence). CDR3 DNA: TGTGCCAGCTGCGAGGGCTATAATTCACCCCTCCACTTT. Its translation: CASCEGYNSPLHF.

The count of this clone is one. The genes are TRBV6-2 or TRBV6-3 and TRBJ2-1; D possibly corresponds to TRBD2 (7 bases). Trimming removed 6 bases from V and 0 bases from J, with 27 bases in between. The CDR3 contains 20 residues. Looked up from germline, CDR1 is MNHEY and CDR2 is SVGEGT. CDR3 amino acids: CASRPTSLSSGGHSYNEQFF. For the CDR3, the DNA is TGTGCCAGCAGACCTACTAGCTTGTCGTCGGGGGGACACTCCTACAATGAGCAGTTCTTC.

The V gene is TRBV9, the J gene TRBJ1-5; D is ambiguous. The CDR3 loop spans 15 amino acids. Germline V gene lookup returns CDR1 SGDLS and CDR2 YYNGEE. Trimming removed 1 base at V and 1 base at J, with 9 bases between. The CDR3 nucleotides are TGTGCCAGCAGCGTAATGGGCGCGAGCAATCAGCCCCAGCATTTT. The encoded protein is CASSVMGASNQPQHF.

The chain couples TRBV18 to TRBJ1-1; D gene unclear. The germline gives CDR1 KGHSH, CDR2 LQKENI. Between the trimmed V and J ends, which lost 6 bases and 1 base, there was a span of 9 bases. CDR3 length: 13 residues. CDR3 loop: CASSPGGNTEAFF. CDR3 nucleotides: TGTGCCAGCTCCCCCGGAGGGAACACTGAAGCTTTCTTT.

The chain has TRBV6-5 and TRBJ1-1; TRBD1 matches at 7 bases. J was trimmed by 5 bases and V by 5 bases; bases with no gene match: 8. In germline, CDR1 is MNHEY, CDR2 SVGAGI. This CDR3 spans 14 amino acids. CDR3 nucleotides: TGTGCCAGCAGTACCGCGACAGGGAAAACTGAAGCTTTCTTT. This gives the protein CASSTATGKTEAFF.

The V and J genes are TRBV11-3 and TRBJ2-3, with 7 bases aligning to TRBD1. The length of the CDR3 is 16 residues. From germline, CDR1 is SGHNT and CDR2 YENEEA. V was pared by 2 bases and J by 0 bases, with 5 bases of the junction left unmatched. CDR3 region: CASSLLDRESTDTQYF. CDR3 sequence (DNA): TGTGCCAGCAGCTTACTTGACAGGGAAAGCACAGATACGCAGTATTTT.